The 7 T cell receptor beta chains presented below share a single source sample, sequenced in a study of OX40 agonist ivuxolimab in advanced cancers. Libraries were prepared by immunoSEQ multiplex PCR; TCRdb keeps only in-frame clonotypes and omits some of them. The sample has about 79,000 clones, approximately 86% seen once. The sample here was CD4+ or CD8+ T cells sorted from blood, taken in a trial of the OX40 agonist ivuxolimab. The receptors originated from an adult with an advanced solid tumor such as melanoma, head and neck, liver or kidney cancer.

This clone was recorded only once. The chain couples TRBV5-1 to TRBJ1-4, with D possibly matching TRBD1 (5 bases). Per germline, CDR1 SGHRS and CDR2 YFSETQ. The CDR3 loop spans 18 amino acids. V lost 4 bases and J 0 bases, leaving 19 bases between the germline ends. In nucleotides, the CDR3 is TGCGCCAGCAGCCCGTGGGGTCGGGGCCCCACAACTAATGAAAAACTGTTTTTT. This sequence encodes CASSPWGRGPTTNEKLFF.

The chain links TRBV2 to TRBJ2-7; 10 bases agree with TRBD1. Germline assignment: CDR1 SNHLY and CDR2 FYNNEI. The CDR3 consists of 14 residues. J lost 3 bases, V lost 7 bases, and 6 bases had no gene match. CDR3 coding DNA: TGTGCCAGCAAACCGGGACAGGGGTACTACGAGCAGTACTTC. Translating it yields CASKPGQGYYEQYF.

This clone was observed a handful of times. The CDR3 here is CASSVRGIGELFF. The CDR3 DNA is TGTGCCAGCAGCGTGCGGGGTATCGGGGAGCTGTTTTTT. This chain uses TRBV9 with TRBJ2-2, with D possibly being TRBD2 (6 bases). Trimming pared 2 bases from V and 7 bases from J, leaving 9 bases between. This CDR3 region has 13 residues. Germline V gene data show CDR1 as SGDLS and CDR2 as YYNGEE.

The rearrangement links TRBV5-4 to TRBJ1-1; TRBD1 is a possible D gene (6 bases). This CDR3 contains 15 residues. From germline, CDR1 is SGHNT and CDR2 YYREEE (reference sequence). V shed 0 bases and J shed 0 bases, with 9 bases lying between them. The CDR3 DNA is TGTGCCAGCAGCTTGGAGACAGGCATGAACACTGAAGCTTTCTTT. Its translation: CASSLETGMNTEAFF.

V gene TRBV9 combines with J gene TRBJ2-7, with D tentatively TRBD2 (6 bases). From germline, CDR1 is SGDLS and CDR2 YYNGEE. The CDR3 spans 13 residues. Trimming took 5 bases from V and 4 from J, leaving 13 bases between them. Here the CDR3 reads CASSLGGGYEQYF. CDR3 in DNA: TGTGCCAGCAGTCTAGGCGGAGGGTACGAGCAGTACTTC. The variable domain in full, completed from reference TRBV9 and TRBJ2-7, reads DSGVTQTPKHLITATGQRVTLRCSPRSGDLSVYWYQQSLDQGLQFLIQYYNGEERAKGNILERFSAQQFPDLHSELNLSSLELGDSALYFCASSLGGGYEQYFGPGTRLTVT.

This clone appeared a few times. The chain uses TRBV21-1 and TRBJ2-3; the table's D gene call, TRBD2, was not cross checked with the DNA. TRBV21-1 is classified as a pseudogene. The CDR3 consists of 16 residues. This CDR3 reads CASSPWTSGRCDTQYF. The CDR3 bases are TGTGCCAGCAGCCCCTGGACTAGCGGGAGGTGTGATACGCAGTATTTT.

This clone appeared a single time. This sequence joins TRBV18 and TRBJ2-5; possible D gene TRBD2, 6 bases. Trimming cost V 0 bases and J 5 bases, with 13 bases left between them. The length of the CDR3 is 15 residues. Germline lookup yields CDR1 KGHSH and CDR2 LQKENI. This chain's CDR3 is CASSPPRGRGETQYF. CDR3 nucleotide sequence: TGTGCCAGCTCACCACCGAGGGGCCGGGGGGAGACCCAGTACTTC.